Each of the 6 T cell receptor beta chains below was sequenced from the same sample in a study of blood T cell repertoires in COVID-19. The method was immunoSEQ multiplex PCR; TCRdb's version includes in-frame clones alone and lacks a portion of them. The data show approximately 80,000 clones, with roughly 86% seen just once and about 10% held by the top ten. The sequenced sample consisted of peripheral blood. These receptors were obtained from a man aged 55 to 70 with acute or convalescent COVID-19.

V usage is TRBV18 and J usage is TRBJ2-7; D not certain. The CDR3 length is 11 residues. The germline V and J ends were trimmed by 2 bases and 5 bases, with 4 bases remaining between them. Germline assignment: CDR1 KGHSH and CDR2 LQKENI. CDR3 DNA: TGTGCCAGCTCACCAGCGGACGAGCAGTACTTC. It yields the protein CASSPADEQYF.

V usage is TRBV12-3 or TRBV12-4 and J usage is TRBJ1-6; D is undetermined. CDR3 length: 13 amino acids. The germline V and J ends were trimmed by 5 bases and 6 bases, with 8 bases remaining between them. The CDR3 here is CASSPNFNSPLHF. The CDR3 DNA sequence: TGTGCCAGCAGTCCTAATTTTAATTCACCCCTCCACTTT.

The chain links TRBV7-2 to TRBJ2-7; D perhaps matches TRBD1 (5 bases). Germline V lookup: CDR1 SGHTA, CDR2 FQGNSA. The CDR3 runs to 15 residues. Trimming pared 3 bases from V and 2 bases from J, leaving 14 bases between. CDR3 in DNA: TGTGCCAGCAGCTTCGACAGTGACACCGCCTACGAGCAGTACTTC. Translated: CASSFDSDTAYEQYF.

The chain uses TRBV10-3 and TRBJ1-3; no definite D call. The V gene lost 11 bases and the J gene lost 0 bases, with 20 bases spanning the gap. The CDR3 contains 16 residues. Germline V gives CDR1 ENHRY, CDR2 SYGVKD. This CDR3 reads CAGGPNAAGSGNTIYF. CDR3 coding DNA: TGTGCCGGAGGACCGAATGCCGCTGGCTCTGGAAACACCATATATTTT.

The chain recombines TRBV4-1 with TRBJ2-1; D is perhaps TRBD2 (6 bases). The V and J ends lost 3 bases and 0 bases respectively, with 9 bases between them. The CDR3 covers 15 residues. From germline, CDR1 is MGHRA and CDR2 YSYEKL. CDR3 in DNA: TGCGCCAGCAGCCAGATGGGGGGCTCCTACAATGAGCAGTTCTTC. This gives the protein CASSQMGGSYNEQFF.

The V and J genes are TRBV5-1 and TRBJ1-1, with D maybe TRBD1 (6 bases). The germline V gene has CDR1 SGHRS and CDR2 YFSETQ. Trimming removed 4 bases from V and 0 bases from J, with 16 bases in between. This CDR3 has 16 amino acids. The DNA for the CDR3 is TGCGCCAGCAGCGTGGGGGGCGGTAACATGAACACTGAAGCTTTCTTT. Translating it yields CASSVGGGNMNTEAFF.